These 16 T cell receptor beta chains originate from one sample sequenced in a study of beta chain features in type 1 diabetes. The sequenced template was cDNA made from the entire isolated RNA. The method was immunoSEQ multiplex PCR; TCRdb's version includes in-frame clones alone and lacks a portion of them. Here the sample spans 900,000 or so clones, roughly 16% being singletons. Sequences were obtained from naive CD4+ T cells from blood. The receptors were sampled from a woman in her late teens or twenties in good health.

The CDR3 coding sequence is TGCGCCAGCAGCTCAGGCGGGGCCTACGAGCAGTACTTC. Translating it yields CASSSGGAYEQYF. The chain is built from TRBV5-1 and TRBJ2-7; tentative D call: TRBD2 (6 bases). This CDR3 region has 13 residues. Germline V lookup: CDR1 SGHRS, CDR2 YFSETQ. Trimming stripped 3 bases from V and 2 bases from J, with 9 bases between.

Turning to this clone: Distinct nucleotide sequences in the sample also encode this CDR3. This chain connects TRBV28 to TRBJ2-3; D is possibly TRBD2 (5 bases). There are 15 residues in the CDR3. From germline, CDR1 is MDHEN and CDR2 SYDVKM. Trimming took off 2 bases at V and 1 base at J, with 10 bases between the two ends. CDR3 protein: CASSLVGVGTDTQYF. The CDR3, as DNA: TGTGCCAGCAGTTTAGTGGGAGTGGGCACAGATACGCAGTATTTT.

This clone has only a few counts. This chain uses TRBV11-2 with TRBJ2-2; D is uncertain. Trimming left V 7 bases short and J 3 bases short, with 18 bases between. The CDR3 has 16 residues. CDR1 SGHAT and CDR2 FQNNGV come from the germline V gene. Written as DNA, the CDR3 is TGTGCCAGCACCTCGGCAAGGACGGCCTACACCGGGGAGCTGTTTTTT. Its protein is CASTSARTAYTGELFF. Drawing the rest from reference TRBV11-2 and TRBJ2-2, the complete variable domain is EAGVAQSPRYKIIEKRQSVAFWCNPISGHATLYWYQQILGQGPKLLIQFQNNGVVDDSQLPKDRFSAERLKGVDSTLKIQPAKLEDSAVYLCASTSARTAYTGELFFGEGSRLTVL.

The chain joins TRBV28 to TRBJ2-5; 7 positions match TRBD2. Germline CDR1 reads MDHEN; CDR2 reads SYDVKM. J was trimmed by 1 base and V by 5 bases; bases with no gene match: 7. The CDR3 runs 15 residues. CDR3 DNA: TGTGCCAGCAGTCCCGGGGGAGGGCCCCAAGAGACCCAGTACTTC. Its translation is CASSPGGGPQETQYF.

The chain employs TRBV28 and TRBJ2-2; 7 bases agree with TRBD2. Germline V lookup: CDR1 MDHEN, CDR2 SYDVKM. The CDR3 has 13 amino acids. J was trimmed by 7 bases and V by 6 bases; bases with no gene match: 5. For the CDR3, the DNA is TGTGCCAGCAGGGTTCCTAGCGGCGGGGAGCTGTTTTTT. Translating it yields CASRVPSGGELFF.

This chain connects TRBV7-2 to TRBJ2-2; 10 bases map to TRBD1. The CDR3 consists of 14 residues. Germline V gene lookup returns CDR1 SGHTA and CDR2 FQGNSA. J gave up 6 bases and V 7 bases, and 5 bases lay outside the gene matches. DNA for the CDR3: TGTGCCAGCACCGAGACAGGGGGCTCCGGGGAGCTGTTTTTT. Its translation: CASTETGGSGELFF.

V is TRBV7-9 and J is TRBJ2-2; D may be TRBD1 (6 bases). V was shortened by 7 bases and J by 1 base, with 13 bases between the two germline ends. The CDR3 is 15 residues long. Germline CDR1 is SEHNR and CDR2 is FQNEAQ (reference sequence). The chain's CDR3 is CASTLQGRNTGELFF. Here the CDR3 DNA reads TGTGCCAGCACCCTCCAGGGGAGGAACACCGGGGAGCTGTTTTTT.

This clone has only a few counts. The chain combines TRBV5-5 with TRBJ2-2; 11 bases fit TRBD2. The V and J ends lost 4 bases and 6 bases, in that order; junction bases with no gene match: 11. Germline CDR1 and CDR2: SGHKS and YYEKEE (reference sequence). The CDR3 runs 17 residues. The CDR3, as DNA: TGTGCCAGCAGCCCAAACACGCCTAGCGGGAGGTCCGGGGAGCTGTTTTTT. It encodes CASSPNTPSGRSGELFF.

This clone was seen a handful of times. V usage is TRBV7-9 and J usage is TRBJ2-1; D remains ambiguous. V was trimmed by 3 bases and J by 5 bases, leaving 14 bases between them. Germline CDR1 SEHNR, CDR2 FQNEAQ (reference sequence). There are 15 residues in the CDR3. CDR3 sequence: CASSFAAERNNEQFF. The CDR3 bases are TGTGCCAGCAGCTTCGCGGCGGAGCGAAACAATGAGCAGTTCTTC.

This clone was observed once. V is TRBV27 and J is TRBJ2-1; no clear D. Germline values: CDR1 MNHEY, CDR2 SMNVEV (reference sequence). The germline V and J ends were trimmed by 6 bases and 0 bases, with 15 bases remaining between them. CDR3 length: 16 residues. The CDR3 bases are TGTGCCAGCAGCCCTTTTGGCGCAAGCTCCTACAATGAGCAGTTCTTC. Amino acid sequence: CASSPFGASSYNEQFF.

This chain connects TRBV7-3 to TRBJ2-1; D unresolved. With 8 bases removed from V and 3 bases from J, the gap between germline ends came to 17 bases. This CDR3 is built from 15 residues. Germline assignment: CDR1 SGHTA and CDR2 FQGTGA. The CDR3 nucleotides read TGTGCCAGCTCTGTCGCGAATGGGAACTACAATGAGCAGTTCTTC. Translated: CASSVANGNYNEQFF.

This chain joins TRBV18 and TRBJ2-7, with D hard to call. The CDR3 spans 13 residues. Trimming shortened V by 4 bases and J by 4 bases, and 11 bases separated the two germline ends. Germline lookup yields CDR1 KGHSH and CDR2 LQKENI. CDR3 protein: CASSLPLGYEQYF. In nucleotides, the CDR3 is TGTGCCAGCTCACTACCCCTCGGATACGAGCAGTACTTC.

This clone was picked up a small number of times. J is TRBJ2-1 and V is TRBV9; 10 bases are a match to TRBD2. This CDR3 spans 17 amino acids. The germline gives CDR1 SGDLS, CDR2 YYNGEE. Trimming took 3 bases from V and 4 from J; bases not matched to a gene: 10. The CDR3 protein is CASSGLAGATLYNEQFF. DNA of the CDR3: TGTGCCAGCAGCGGCCTAGCGGGAGCGACACTTTACAATGAGCAGTTCTTC.

In nucleotides, the CDR3 is TGCAGCGTCGAACCATTGGGGGGGGCAGGTACTGAAGCTTTCTTT. Residues: CSVEPLGGAGTEAFF. J is TRBJ1-1 and V is TRBV29-1; TRBD1 might be the D (6 bases). The CDR3 loop spans 15 amino acids. The germline gives CDR1 SQVTM, CDR2 ANQGSEA. V lost 6 bases, J lost 5 bases, and 22 bases lay in between.

This clone was seen just once. The rearrangement joins TRBV14 to TRBJ2-7, with D tentatively TRBD1 or TRBD2 (5 bases each). The V and J ends lost 0 bases and 4 bases respectively, with 13 bases between them. CDR1 is SGHDN and CDR2 is FVKESK in the germline V gene. This CDR3 region has 15 residues. The CDR3 reads CASSQDLRGIYEQYF. The CDR3 nucleotides read TGTGCCAGCAGCCAAGATCTGAGGGGAATTTACGAGCAGTACTTC.

In this sample, this clone turned up once. V usage is TRBV6-5 and J usage is TRBJ2-5, with TRBD1 as a possible D gene (6 bases). The CDR3 sequence is 14 residues long. Germline CDR1 is MNHEY and CDR2 is SVGAGI. V was clipped by 5 bases and J by 7 bases, with 17 bases between them. The CDR3, as DNA: TGTGCCAGCAGTCAGGGACACTTGCGCGGGACCCAGTACTTC. Its protein is CASSQGHLRGTQYF.